This T cell receptor (beta chain) was profiled in a study of vaccination effects on CD4 cells after COVID-19. Overall study context: Each person got two doses of an mRNA SARS-CoV-2 vaccine, BNT162b2 or mRNA-1273.

Germline V gene sequence: CDR1 SGDLS, CDR2 YYNGEE. This CDR3 comprises 16 residues. J was trimmed by 2 bases and V by 3 bases; bases with no gene match: 8. Overall study results and limits: Marked clonal contraction of both clone types appeared late after vaccination.

TCRdb's table, derived via immunoSEQ multiplex PCR, lists solely in-frame clones and lacks some. This sample has roughly 63,000 clones, with around three quarters found just once. ViraFEST used viral peptide pools to expand antigen-specific CD4+ T cells before sequencing. Following a roughly 9-day culture, CD4+ T cells were purified. Recipients of the vaccine had no prior SARS-CoV-2 infection and negative nucleocapsid antibodies. The authors exchanged half the medium for IL-2 medium on days 3 and 7. As concerns this clone: What it binds is not known.

V gene TRBV9 combines with J gene TRBJ2-3; 8 nucleotides agree with TRBD1. The source is a human donor who received a COVID-19 vaccine. Specimen: CD4+ T cells from PBMCs cultured with HCoV-OC43 spike peptides, collected before COVID-19 vaccination. The subset: HCoV-OC43 spike overlapping peptide pool stimulation. Written as DNA, the CDR3 is TGTGCCAGCAGCGGAAGGACAGGGAGGAACACAGATACGCAGTATTTT. As protein: CASSGRTGRNTDTQYF.